Presented here are 30 T cell receptor beta chains from one specimen sequenced in a study of blood T cell repertoires in COVID-19. Sequencing was performed with immunoSEQ multiplex PCR; in TCRdb, only in-frame clones are kept and a portion is missing. This table has about 230,000 clones, approximately 82% appearing once. Material: peripheral blood. All receptors come from a middle-aged woman who had recovered from COVID-19.

The chain carries TRBV30 and TRBJ2-1; 10 bases match TRBD2. The CDR3 is 13 residues long. Germline CDR1 and CDR2: GTSNPN and SVGIG (reference sequence). The junction had 5 bases not matched to a gene; V was cut back by 8 bases and J by 4 bases. Written as DNA, the CDR3 is TGTGCCCAAGCGGGGGGGCATTACAATGAGCAGTTCTTC. Encoded protein: CAQAGGHYNEQFF.

The chain couples TRBV6-2 or TRBV6-3 to TRBJ2-3, with 8 nucleotides matching TRBD2. This CDR3 contains 15 residues. V shed 4 bases and J 3 bases; nucleotides not matched to a gene: 6. CDR1 is MNHEY and CDR2 is SVGEGT in the germline V gene. In DNA, the CDR3 is TGTGCCAGCAGTTCCCAGGCGGGGGGAACAGATACGCAGTATTTT. Amino acid sequence: CASSSQAGGTDTQYF.

This sequence joins TRBV21-1 and TRBJ2-7; TRBD2 is the table's D call and was not checked against the DNA. TRBV21-1 is noted as a pseudogene. There are 18 residues in the CDR3. The CDR3 reads CASSKTRGRGGPSYEQYF. The CDR3 bases are TGTGCCAGCAGCAAAACAAGGGGCCGGGGGGGACCCTCCTACGAGCAGTACTTC.

This chain connects TRBV3-1 (or the pseudogene TRBV3-2) to TRBJ1-2, with 9 bases identical to TRBD1. Germline CDR1 is LGHDT and CDR2 is YNNKEL (reference sequence). The V gene end was trimmed by 1 base and the J gene end by 9 bases; junction bases not matched to a gene: 3. CDR3 length: 13 amino acids. The CDR3 region has the DNA TGTGCCAGCAGCCAAGTGGGACAGGGAAGCTACACCTTC. Residues: CASSQVGQGSYTF.

V usage is TRBV4-2 and J usage is TRBJ2-2, with TRBD1 matching 7 bases. Germline CDR1 reads LGHNA; CDR2 reads YNFKEQ. The trim removed 0 bases at V and 6 bases at J, leaving 7 bases unmatched. The length of the CDR3 is 16 residues. For the CDR3, the DNA is TGTGCCAGCAGCCAAGAACCGGGACAGCGCTCCGGGGAGCTGTTTTTT. Translated, it gives CASSQEPGQRSGELFF.

The chain uses TRBV7-9 and TRBJ2-2; the match to TRBD1 covers 11 bases. The CDR3 is 19 residues long. V gave up 5 bases and J gave up 2 bases; unmatched junction bases: 13. Germline CDR1 SEHNR, CDR2 FQNEAQ (reference sequence). Here the CDR3 reads CASSARTGGALSNTGELFF. For the CDR3, the DNA is TGTGCCAGCAGCGCCCGGACAGGGGGCGCCTTGTCCAACACCGGGGAGCTGTTTTTT.

The DNA for the CDR3 is TGTGCCAGCAGTTTGCTGTGGGCAGGGAACATTTCACCAGATGCTGTGCAGCCCCAGCATTTT. It translates to CASSLLWAGNISPDAVQPQHF. The rearrangement links TRBV27 to TRBJ1-5, with D perhaps TRBD1 (5 bases). Trimming took off 3 bases at V and 7 bases at J, with 34 bases between the two ends. Germline V gene data show CDR1 as MNHEY and CDR2 as SMNVEV (reference sequence). The CDR3 extends over 21 amino acids.

The V gene is TRBV6-2 or TRBV6-3, the J gene TRBJ1-5, with 8 bases that match TRBD1. V lost 2 bases to trimming and J lost 6 bases; unmatched junction nucleotides: 6. Germline V gives CDR1 MNHEY, CDR2 SVGEGT. The CDR3 contains 15 residues. The CDR3 sequence: CASSYNRGDIQPQHF. The CDR3 DNA reads as TGTGCCAGCAGTTACAACAGGGGGGACATTCAGCCCCAGCATTTT.

The rearrangement uses TRBV4-3 and TRBJ1-2; 9 bases map to TRBD1. Germline assignment: CDR1 LGHNA and CDR2 YSLEER. This CDR3 is built from 15 residues. The V and J ends lost 0 bases and 6 bases, in that order; junction bases with no gene match: 5. The CDR3 DNA reads as TGCGCCAGCAGCCAAGATCAGGGACAGGGCCATGGCTACACCTTC. Protein: CASSQDQGQGHGYTF.

Only a few counts were recorded for this clone. The chain's CDR3 is CASRAGPLNEKLFF. CDR3 bases: TGTGCCAGCAGGGCAGGGCCCCTTAATGAAAAACTGTTTTTT. V and J are TRBV2 and TRBJ1-4; D perhaps matches TRBD1 (5 bases). The CDR3 loop spans 14 amino acids. V was shortened by 6 bases and J by 4 bases, with 12 bases between the two germline ends. Germline CDR1 is SNHLY and CDR2 is FYNNEI.

The chain has TRBV6-6 and TRBJ1-1; 7 positions match TRBD1. Losses at the gene ends were 0 bases for V and 6 bases for J; bases not matched to a gene: 10. Germline-derived CDR1 and CDR2 are MNHNY and SVGAGI (reference sequence). CDR3 size: 16 residues. CDR3 amino acids: CASSYSVTGSIAEAFF. The CDR3, as DNA: TGTGCCAGCAGTTACTCGGTGACAGGGAGCATTGCTGAAGCTTTCTTT.

The V and J genes are TRBV3-1 (or the pseudogene TRBV3-2) and TRBJ1-2; 7 nucleotides match TRBD1. Germline trimming cut 3 bases from V and 4 bases from J; bases unmatched to any gene: 5. The CDR3 extends over 14 amino acids. Germline V CDR1 and CDR2: LGHDT, YNNKEL (reference sequence). Written as DNA, the CDR3 is TGTGCCAGCAGCCAGGGACAGCCAATCTATGGCTACACCTTC. Its protein is CASSQGQPIYGYTF.

The V gene is TRBV18, the J gene TRBJ2-3, with D unclear. The CDR3 consists of 13 residues. The V gene's germline CDR1 is KGHSH and CDR2 LQKENI. The ends were cut back, 6 bases at V and 4 bases at J, with 11 bases in the middle. This CDR3 is CASSSLLADTQYF. The CDR3 coding sequence is TGTGCCAGCTCGTCGTTATTAGCAGATACGCAGTATTTT.

The chain employs TRBV5-1 and TRBJ1-6; 9 bases agree with TRBD1. The V gene's germline CDR1 is SGHRS and CDR2 YFSETQ. Trimming at V came to 4 bases and at J to 5 bases, leaving 4 bases not matched to a gene. CDR3 size: 15 residues. CDR3 DNA: TGCGCCAGCAGCGTGGACAGGGGAGATAATTCACCCCTCCACTTT. As protein: CASSVDRGDNSPLHF.

The V gene is TRBV29-1, the J gene TRBJ2-3; TRBD2 might be the D (7 bases). Germline CDR1 SQVTM, CDR2 ANQGSEA. The length of the CDR3 is 14 residues. The V gene lost 4 bases and the J gene lost 5 bases, with 16 bases spanning the gap. The CDR3 is CSVGIRGARDTQYF. The CDR3 DNA follows: TGCAGCGTTGGAATACGGGGGGCAAGAGATACGCAGTATTTT.

V is TRBV6-5 and J is TRBJ2-5, with a possible D match to TRBD1 (6 bases). Germline CDR1 is MNHEY and CDR2 is SVGAGI. The CDR3 extends over 13 amino acids. CDR3 sequence (DNA): TGTGCGGGACAATGGGACAACAAAGAGACCCAGTACTTC. Translating gives CAGQWDNKETQYF.

V gene TRBV9 combines with J gene TRBJ1-4; tentatively, D is TRBD1 (5 bases). V gave up 3 bases and J gave up 0 bases, with 18 bases separating them. CDR3 length: 18 residues. The V gene's germline CDR1 is SGDLS and CDR2 YYNGEE. CDR3 protein: CASSDGPGGRATNEKLFF. The CDR3 DNA sequence: TGTGCCAGCAGCGACGGACCGGGGGGGAGGGCAACTAATGAAAAACTGTTTTTT.

This clone has a single count. V and J are TRBV5-1 and TRBJ2-3; a possible D gene is TRBD2 (5 bases). Between the trimmed V and J ends, which lost 4 bases and 4 bases, there was a span of 16 bases. The CDR3 length is 15 residues. Germline loops: CDR1 SGHRS, CDR2 YFSETQ. CDR3 amino acids: CASSQQPEGADTQYF. CDR3 nucleotide sequence: TGCGCCAGCAGCCAGCAACCAGAGGGAGCAGATACGCAGTATTTT.

This chain connects TRBV10-2 to TRBJ2-3; 7 bases are a match to TRBD1. CDR1 and CDR2 (germline): WSHSY, SAAADI. The CDR3 is made up of 14 amino acids. The J segment lost 10 bases and the V segment lost 0 bases, leaving 7 bases of the junction unmatched. CDR3 sequence reads: CASSESAGGSSQYF. Written as DNA, the CDR3 is TGCGCCAGCAGTGAGTCGGCAGGGGGAAGTTCGCAGTATTTT.

This clone was seen just once. The chain uses TRBV2 and TRBJ1-6, with 7 bases matching TRBD1. There are 13 residues in the CDR3. V shed 8 bases and J 7 bases; nucleotides not matched to a gene: 5. CDR1 is SNHLY and CDR2 is FYNNEI in the germline V gene. CDR3 protein: CASHGTANSPLHF. As DNA, the CDR3 is TGTGCCAGCCATGGGACAGCGAATTCACCCCTCCACTTT.

This CDR3 is CASSPERGSFSGNTIYF. In DNA form, the CDR3 reads TGCGCCAGCAGCCCCGAGAGAGGCTCATTCTCTGGAAACACCATATATTTT. J is TRBJ1-3 and V is TRBV4-3; D ambiguous. CDR1 LGHNA and CDR2 YSLEER come from the germline V gene. Trimming cost V 4 bases and J 0 bases, with 16 bases left between them. This CDR3 comprises 17 residues.

Here the CDR3 reads CASSPGVLAGGPPEQFF. The CDR3 bases are TGTGCCAGCAGCCCGGGAGTACTAGCGGGGGGGCCACCTGAGCAGTTCTTC. The chain recombines TRBV5-4 with TRBJ2-1; 13 nucleotides line up with TRBD2. Germline assignment: CDR1 SGHNT and CDR2 YYREEE (reference sequence). The CDR3 loop spans 17 amino acids. V shed 4 bases, J shed 9 bases, and the junction held 13 bases outside the gene matches.

The J gene is TRBJ2-7, the V gene TRBV3-1 (or the pseudogene TRBV3-2); 10 positions agree with TRBD1. V gave up 8 bases and J gave up 6 bases; unmatched junction bases: 10. This CDR3 region has 14 residues. Looked up from germline, CDR1 is LGHDT and CDR2 is YNNKEL (reference sequence). The chain's CDR3 is CASQHPGQGREQYF. The CDR3 bases are TGTGCCAGCCAACACCCGGGACAGGGGCGCGAGCAGTACTTC.

The CDR3 sequence is CASSLFRTSPYEQYF. CDR3 DNA: TGTGCCAGCAGCTTGTTTAGGACTAGCCCCTACGAGCAGTACTTC. The chain uses TRBV5-6 and TRBJ2-7, with TRBD2 matching over 8 bases. Trimming removed 1 base from V and 2 bases from J; junction bases left unmatched: 5. Germline V gives CDR1 SGHDT, CDR2 YYEEEE. The CDR3 consists of 15 residues.

The rearrangement uses TRBV9 and TRBJ2-3, with D perhaps matching TRBD2 (5 bases). The V end lost 0 bases, the J end lost 5 bases, and 7 bases lay between the germline ends. From germline, CDR1 is SGDLS and CDR2 YYNGEE. CDR3 length equals 13 residues. The CDR3 reads CASSVAGRDTQYF. CDR3 DNA: TGTGCCAGCAGCGTAGCGGGGAGAGATACGCAGTATTTT.

The chain is built from TRBV19 and TRBJ2-7, with TRBD1 identical over 7 bases. This CDR3 is 14 amino acids long. J was trimmed by 6 bases and V by 3 bases; bases with no gene match: 8. Germline V gene sequence: CDR1 LNHDA, CDR2 SQIVND (reference sequence). The CDR3 is CASSMQARGSEQYF. In DNA form, the CDR3 reads TGTGCCAGTAGTATGCAGGCCAGGGGGTCCGAGCAGTACTTC. The variable domain in full, with the rest retrieved from reference TRBV19 and TRBJ2-7, is DGGITQSPKYLFRKEGQNVTLSCEQNLNHDAMYWYRQDPGQGLRLIYYSQIVNDFQKGDIAEGYSVSREKKESFPLTVTSAQKNPTAFYLCASSMQARGSEQYFGPGTRLTVT.

The V and J genes are TRBV3-1 (or the pseudogene TRBV3-2) and TRBJ1-2; unclear D gene. V was pared by 4 bases and J by 6 bases, with 18 bases between. The germline V gene has CDR1 LGHDT and CDR2 YNNKEL (reference sequence). The CDR3 has 15 residues. The CDR3 coding sequence is TGTGCCAGCAGCCTGATGAGTGGGCCGCGCGATGGCTACACCTTC. This gives the protein CASSLMSGPRDGYTF.

V usage is TRBV18 and J usage is TRBJ1-4, with D hard to call. V dropped 0 bases and J dropped 9 bases, with 17 bases sitting between them. Looked up from germline, CDR1 is KGHSH and CDR2 is LQKENI. The CDR3 has 16 amino acids. The CDR3 region is CASSPPAGLRGKKLFF. DNA for the CDR3: TGTGCCAGCTCACCACCTGCGGGCCTTCGGGGAAAAAAACTGTTTTTT.

This chain joins TRBV11-2 and TRBJ1-2, with D unresolved. The V end was cut by 5 bases, the J end by 4 bases, with 14 bases between. The CDR3 is 14 residues long. Germline V gene sequence: CDR1 SGHAT, CDR2 FQNNGV. As DNA, the CDR3 is TGTGCCAGCAGCAACACAGTGGCGGGCTATGGCTACACCTTC. Amino acids: CASSNTVAGYGYTF.

V gene TRBV12-3 or TRBV12-4 combines with J gene TRBJ1-3; the D gene is possibly TRBD1 (6 bases). The CDR3 covers 13 residues. V was pared by 6 bases and J by 4 bases, with 10 bases between. CDR3: CASRRDNGNTIYF. CDR3 in DNA: TGTGCCAGCAGGAGGGACAACGGAAACACCATATATTTT.